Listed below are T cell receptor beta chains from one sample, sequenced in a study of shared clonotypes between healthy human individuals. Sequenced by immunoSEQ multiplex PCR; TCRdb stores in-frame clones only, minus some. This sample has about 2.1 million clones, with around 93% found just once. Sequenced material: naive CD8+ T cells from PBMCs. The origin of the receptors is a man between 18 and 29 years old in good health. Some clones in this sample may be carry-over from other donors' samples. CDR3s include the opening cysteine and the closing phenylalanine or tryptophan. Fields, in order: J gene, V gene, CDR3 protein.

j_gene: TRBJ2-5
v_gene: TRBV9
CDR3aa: CASSVDRDRAWETQYF

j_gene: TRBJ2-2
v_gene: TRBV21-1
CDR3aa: CASSPGGDSDGSTGELFF

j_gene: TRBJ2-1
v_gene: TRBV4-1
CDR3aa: CASSQESANNEQFF

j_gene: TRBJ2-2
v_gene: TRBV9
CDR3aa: CASSAPSRTHNTGELFF

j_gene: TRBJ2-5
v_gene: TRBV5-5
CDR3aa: CASSFGASFQETQYF

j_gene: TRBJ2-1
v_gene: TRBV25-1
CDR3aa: CASSEWRDNEQFF

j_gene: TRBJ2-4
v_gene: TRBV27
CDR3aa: CASTPTSGSLNIQYF

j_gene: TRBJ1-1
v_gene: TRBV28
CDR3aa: CASNFNRGTEAFF

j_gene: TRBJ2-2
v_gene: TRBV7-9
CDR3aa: CASSVRTSGLSPSGIELFF

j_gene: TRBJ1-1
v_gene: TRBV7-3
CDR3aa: CASSRGQGNLNTEAFF

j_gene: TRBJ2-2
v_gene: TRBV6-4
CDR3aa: CASSPGTSGTGTGELFF